These T cell receptor beta chains were read from a single sample in a study of T cells in Graves' hyperthyroidism and ophthalmopathy. TCRdb passed the multiplex PCR reads through MiXCR, listing each CDR3 protein once. The profile shows around 530,000 distinct CDR3 sequences, roughly a sixth of them singletons. The source material was blood. These receptor sequences come from a woman under 30 with Graves' ophthalmopathy. Each CDR3 is given with its conserved first and last residue. The D gene is left open where the match is weak. Size values are once, few and many counts, or a class for expanded clones, and some rows have none.

V gene	clone size	J gene	D gene	CDR3 protein	CDR3 DNA
TRBV2	-	TRBJ1-6	TRBD1	CAGQGANYNSPLHF	TGTGCCGGACAGGGGGCTAACTATAATTCACCCCTCCACTTT
TRBV7-8	few	TRBJ2-7	TRBD2	CASSSPGTSGGNEQYF	TGTGCCAGCAGCTCGCCCGGGACTAGCGGGGGTAACGAGCAGTACTTC
TRBV6-2/TRBV6-3	few	TRBJ1-1	TRBD1	CASTQGGGTEAFF	TGTGCCAGCACCCAGGGGGGGGGGACTGAAGCTTTCTTT
TRBV5-1	many	TRBJ2-1	TRBD1	CASTLYGTDNNEQFF	TGCGCCAGCACCCTCTACGGGACAGATAACAATGAGCAGTTCTTC
TRBV12-3/TRBV12-4	-	TRBJ1-1	-	CASSASRAAEAFF	TGTGCCAGCAGCGCGTCGCGGGCCGCTGAAGCTTTCTTT
TRBV30	many	TRBJ1-6	-	CAWSRGRGSPLHF	TGTGCCTGGAGCAGAGGACGAGGTTCACCCCTCCACTTT
TRBV11-3	-	TRBJ1-2	TRBD1	CASSPDRSRTFYGYTF	TGTGCCAGCAGCCCGGACAGGTCGAGAACGTTCTATGGCTACACCTTC
TRBV29-1	-	TRBJ2-2	-	CSVWTSTGELFF	TGCAGCGTCTGGACAAGTACCGGGGAGCTGTTTTTT
TRBV27	few	TRBJ1-3	-	CASKLQGTGNTIYF	TGTGCCAGCAAACTACAGGGAACTGGAAACACCATATATTTT
TRBV7-8	many	TRBJ1-2	-	CASSFPPWRQKNYGYTF	TGTGCCAGCAGCTTCCCCCCGTGGCGACAGAAAAACTATGGCTACACCTTC
TRBV12-3/TRBV12-4	many	TRBJ2-2	-	CASRPGVANTGELFF	TGTGCCAGCCGCCCGGGTGTCGCGAACACCGGGGAGCTGTTTTTT
TRBV11-2	many	TRBJ2-7	TRBD1	CASAGTGYTYEQYF	TGTGCCAGCGCCGGGACAGGCTATACCTACGAGCAGTACTTC
TRBV30	many	TRBJ2-5	-	CAWSAGQRGLQYF	TGTGCCTGGAGTGCGGGCCAGCGAGGGTTACAGTACTTC
TRBV6-1	-	TRBJ1-6	TRBD1	CASDAGQGNSPLHF	TGTGCCAGCGATGCGGGACAGGGGAATTCACCCCTCCACTTT
TRBV6-2/TRBV6-3	-	TRBJ2-7	-	CASSYSRSFSYKQYF	TGTGCCAGCAGTTACTCGAGATCATTCTCCTACAAGCAGTACTTC
TRBV28	many	TRBJ2-1	TRBD2	CASSLIARLAGAFSSYEQFF	TGTGCCAGCAGTTTAATAGCGCGACTAGCGGGAGCCTTTAGCTCATATGAGCAGTTCTTC
TRBV28	-	TRBJ1-2	-	CATFNYGYTF	TGTGCCACCTTTAACTATGGCTACACCTTC
TRBV6-6	few	TRBJ2-7	TRBD1	CASSYPTGGNPYEQYF	TGTGCCAGCAGTTACCCGACAGGGGGGAATCCCTACGAGCAGTACTTC
TRBV5-1	many	TRBJ2-1	TRBD2	CASSSSGRSYNEQFF	TGCGCCAGCAGCTCTAGCGGCCGCTCCTACAATGAGCAGTTCTTC
TRBV30	few	TRBJ2-7	TRBD2	CAWSEPSGSPYEQYF	TGTGCCTGGAGCGAGCCTAGCGGGAGTCCCTACGAGCAGTACTTC
TRBV30	few	TRBJ1-5	-	CAWSVRGQTQPQHF	TGTGCCTGGAGTGTACGTGGACAGACGCAGCCCCAGCATTTT
TRBV5-1	few	TRBJ2-7	-	CASSLRQEGYEQYF	TGCGCCAGCAGCTTGAGGCAGGAGGGTTACGAGCAGTACTTC
TRBV20-1	few	TRBJ1-6	-	CSAPRQTDYNSPLHF	TGCAGTGCTCCTCGACAGACGGACTATAATTCACCCCTCCACTTT
TRBV29-1	-	TRBJ1-1	-	CSVGIFRDTEAFF	TGCAGCGTTGGGATTTTCAGGGACACTGAAGCTTTCTTT
TRBV9	few	TRBJ2-1	TRBD2	CASSGGTSVSYNEQFF	TGTGCCAGCAGCGGAGGGACTAGCGTTTCCTACAATGAGCAGTTCTTC
TRBV5-1	-	TRBJ2-3	-	CASSLDPTRDTQYF	TGCGCCAGCAGCTTGGACCCGACACGGGATACGCAGTATTTT
TRBV20-1	-	TRBJ2-6	-	CSARAGHPSGANVLTF	TGCAGTGCTAGAGCGGGACACCCCTCTGGGGCCAACGTCCTGACTTTC
TRBV6-2/TRBV6-3	few	TRBJ2-2	-	CASSSVTGELFF	TGTGCCAGCAGTTCCGTGACCGGGGAGCTGTTTTTT
TRBV27	few	TRBJ1-2	-	CASSYRHPEDGYTF	TGTGCCAGCAGTTATAGGCACCCGGAGGATGGCTACACCTTC
TRBV20-1	many	TRBJ1-1	-	CSAEGDTEAFF	TGCAGTGCGGAAGGGGACACTGAAGCTTTCTTT
TRBV5-8	many	TRBJ2-3	-	CASSPGQQLGVRVGTPQYF	TGTGCCAGCAGCCCAGGCCAGCAGCTTGGTGTAAGGGTTGGGACTCCGCAGTATTTT
TRBV30	-	TRBJ1-2	-	CAWSQGNYGYTF	TGTGCCTGGAGCCAGGGGAACTATGGCTACACCTTC
TRBV11-2	many	TRBJ1-6	-	CASSFARPNSPLHF	TGTGCCAGCAGCTTTGCAAGGCCCAATTCACCCCTCCACTTT
TRBV20-1	once	TRBJ2-5	TRBD2	CSASQGLAGGETQYF	TGCAGTGCTAGCCAGGGACTAGCGGGGGGGGAGACCCAGTACTTC
TRBV29-1	few	TRBJ2-1	TRBD2	CSATRRRSGGRLGNEQFF	TGCAGCGCCACGAGGAGAAGGAGCGGGGGGAGGTTGGGCAATGAGCAGTTCTTC
TRBV7-8	few	TRBJ1-5	-	CASAGGYGNQPQHF	TGTGCCAGCGCGGGGGGGTATGGCAATCAGCCCCAGCATTTT
TRBV6-5	many	TRBJ2-3	-	CASRTGLGGNTDTQYF	TGTGCCAGCAGGACGGGGCTAGGGGGAAACACAGATACGCAGTATTTT
TRBV5-4	-	TRBJ1-1	-	CASSLDLKVNTEAFF	TGTGCCAGCAGCTTGGATCTTAAGGTGAACACTGAAGCTTTCTTT
TRBV6-1	many	TRBJ1-5	TRBD1	CASSDTGGGNQPQHF	TGTGCCAGCAGTGATACAGGGGGCGGCAATCAGCCCCAGCATTTT
TRBV18	-	TRBJ1-4	-	CASSPGFLDFATNEKLFF	TGTGCCAGCTCACCGGGTTTTTTGGACTTTGCAACTAATGAAAAACTGTTTTTT
TRBV6-5	-	TRBJ1-4	-	CASSYSSVGDEKLFF	TGTGCCAGCAGTTACTCGAGTGTGGGGGATGAAAAACTGTTTTTT
TRBV27	many	TRBJ1-2	TRBD1	CASSPGQVGGYTF	TGTGCCAGCAGTCCAGGACAGGTCGGTGGCTACACCTTC
TRBV30	many	TRBJ2-1	-	CAWSTGSREQFF	TGTGCCTGGAGTACGGGGAGTCGAGAGCAGTTCTTC
TRBV7-2	-	TRBJ1-3	-	CASSWTVLGSGNTIYF	TGTGCCAGCAGCTGGACAGTCCTCGGCTCTGGAAACACCATATATTTT
TRBV10-3	-	TRBJ2-7	-	CAISEGRGLASYEQYF	TGTGCCATCAGTGAGGGGAGGGGGCTAGCATCCTACGAGCAGTACTTC
TRBV4-3	many	TRBJ2-1	-	CASSQDWASANNEQFF	TGCGCCAGCAGCCAAGATTGGGCTAGCGCCAACAATGAGCAGTTCTTC
TRBV6-5	few	TRBJ1-1	-	CASNSGASEAFF	TGTGCCAGCAATTCCGGGGCATCTGAAGCTTTCTTT
TRBV20-1	few	TRBJ2-1	-	CSARDSGAVYNEQFF	TGCAGTGCTAGAGATTCGGGAGCGGTCTACAATGAGCAGTTCTTC
TRBV28	many	TRBJ2-3	-	CASSLMRIRTDTQYF	TGTGCCAGCAGTTTAATGCGGATTCGGACAGATACGCAGTATTTT
TRBV15	-	TRBJ2-7	TRBD2	CATSTGGSPYEQYF	TGTGCCACCAGCACGGGGGGGAGCCCTTACGAGCAGTACTTC
TRBV29-1	many	TRBJ2-5	-	CSVEDGGVPETQYF	TGCAGCGTTGAAGATGGCGGGGTACCAGAGACCCAGTACTTC
TRBV7-9	few	TRBJ1-1	-	CASSLVPRWTNTEAFF	TGTGCCAGCAGCTTAGTACCAAGGTGGACGAACACTGAAGCTTTCTTT
TRBV29-1	few	TRBJ2-1	-	CSVEPDINEQFF	TGCAGCGTTGAACCAGATATCAATGAGCAGTTCTTC